This is a list of T cell receptor beta chains from one sample in a study of cytomegalovirus exposure and HLA in healthy donors. TCRdb's table, derived via immunoSEQ multiplex PCR, lists solely in-frame clones and lacks some. The sample includes 140,000 to 150,000 clones, roughly 93% seen only once; the top ten take roughly 1.9%. Material for sequencing was PBMCs. Receptors originate from a man younger than 30 in good health and CMV-seropositive. Both conserved end residues are part of each CDR3. Fields, in order: V gene, J gene, D gene, clone size, CDR3 DNA, CDR3 protein. D genes are given only for firm matches. The size entry is marked missing in some rows and otherwise reads once, few, many or a size class.

v_call: TRBV30
j_call: TRBJ1-1
d_call: -
clone_size: -
cdr3_nt: TGTGCCTGGACCCTAAGCGGGAACACTGAAGCTTTCTTT
cdr3_aa: CAWTLSGNTEAFF

v_call: TRBV27
j_call: TRBJ1-6
d_call: -
clone_size: few
cdr3_nt: TGTGCCAGCAGTCTAGGCCTGCCCTATAATTCACCCCTCCACTTT
cdr3_aa: CASSLGLPYNSPLHF

v_call: TRBV28
j_call: TRBJ2-7
d_call: -
clone_size: -
cdr3_nt: TGTGCCAGCAGTTTACGATCCGGACACCGGGGGTCCGAGCAGTACTTC
cdr3_aa: CASSLRSGHRGSEQYF

v_call: TRBV7-2
j_call: TRBJ1-1
d_call: -
clone_size: once
cdr3_nt: TGTGCCAGCAGCTCTCCCCCAGGGACTGAAGCTTTCTTT
cdr3_aa: CASSSPPGTEAFF

v_call: TRBV6-1
j_call: TRBJ1-4
d_call: -
clone_size: -
cdr3_nt: TGTGCCAGCAGTGAAGCGAGTTCAATGGAGGAAAAACTGTTTTTT
cdr3_aa: CASSEASSMEEKLFF

v_call: TRBV4-1
j_call: TRBJ2-1
d_call: -
clone_size: -
cdr3_nt: TGCGCCAGCAGCCCTACGGAGAGCTCCTACAATGAGCAGTTCTTC
cdr3_aa: CASSPTESSYNEQFF

v_call: TRBV7-9
j_call: TRBJ2-7
d_call: -
clone_size: -
cdr3_nt: TGTGCCAGCAGCTTAGCGATTCGGGGAAACTACGAGCAGTACTTC
cdr3_aa: CASSLAIRGNYEQYF

v_call: TRBV18
j_call: TRBJ2-6
d_call: TRBD2
clone_size: -
cdr3_nt: TGTGCCAGCTCGCGTTCGGGGGGGATCGCTGGGGCCAACGTCCTGACTTTC
cdr3_aa: CASSRSGGIAGANVLTF

v_call: TRBV30
j_call: TRBJ2-3
d_call: TRBD2
clone_size: -
cdr3_nt: TGTGCCTGGAGTGGGGGACTAGAAGCGCAGTATTTT
cdr3_aa: CAWSGGLEAQYF

v_call: TRBV5-1
j_call: TRBJ2-3
d_call: TRBD2
clone_size: -
cdr3_nt: TGCGCCAGCAGCTTGGGCGGACTAGCGGGAGTCCGGTATTTT
cdr3_aa: CASSLGGLAGVRYF

v_call: TRBV5-1
j_call: TRBJ2-5
d_call: TRBD1
clone_size: -
cdr3_nt: TGCGCCAGCGCTTCAACAGGGGAAGAGACCCAGTACTTC
cdr3_aa: CASASTGEETQYF

v_call: TRBV9
j_call: TRBJ1-4
d_call: TRBD1
clone_size: -
cdr3_nt: TGTGCCAGCAGCGGGACAGGGGACGATGAAAAACTGTTTTTT
cdr3_aa: CASSGTGDDEKLFF

v_call: TRBV2
j_call: TRBJ2-5
d_call: -
clone_size: once
cdr3_nt: TGTGCCAGCAGACCCCCGGGACTCGGGACCCAGTACTTC
cdr3_aa: CASRPPGLGTQYF

v_call: TRBV4-1
j_call: TRBJ2-7
d_call: TRBD2
clone_size: -
cdr3_nt: TGCGCCAGCAGACCCTCTAGCGGGGCAAAATCCTACGAGCAGTACTTC
cdr3_aa: CASRPSSGAKSYEQYF

v_call: TRBV2
j_call: TRBJ1-2
d_call: -
clone_size: -
cdr3_nt: TGTGCCAGCAGGGACAGAAACTATGGCTACACCTTC
cdr3_aa: CASRDRNYGYTF

v_call: TRBV5-1
j_call: TRBJ2-7
d_call: -
clone_size: -
cdr3_nt: TGCGCCAGCAGCGGTGGCAGGGTATACGAGCAGTACTTC
cdr3_aa: CASSGGRVYEQYF

v_call: TRBV9
j_call: TRBJ2-7
d_call: TRBD2
clone_size: -
cdr3_nt: TGTGCCAGCAGCGTCTGGCCTAGCGGGAAGTCCTACGAGCAGTACTTC
cdr3_aa: CASSVWPSGKSYEQYF

v_call: TRBV2
j_call: TRBJ1-5
d_call: -
clone_size: once
cdr3_nt: TGTGCCAGCAGTGAAAGTGGCAGTAGCAATCAGCCCCAGCATTTT
cdr3_aa: CASSESGSSNQPQHF

v_call: TRBV2
j_call: TRBJ1-2
d_call: -
clone_size: -
cdr3_nt: TGTGCCACCCTGGAGGGGTATGGCTACACCTTC
cdr3_aa: CATLEGYGYTF

v_call: TRBV28
j_call: TRBJ2-1
d_call: -
clone_size: -
cdr3_nt: TGTGCCAGCAGTTTACCCCAGCGGCGTAATGAGCAGTTCTTC
cdr3_aa: CASSLPQRRNEQFF

v_call: TRBV29-1
j_call: TRBJ2-1
d_call: TRBD1
clone_size: once
cdr3_nt: TGCAGCGTTGACAGGGACAGGGGAGCCTACAATGAGCAGTTCTTC
cdr3_aa: CSVDRDRGAYNEQFF

v_call: TRBV9
j_call: TRBJ1-1
d_call: -
clone_size: -
cdr3_nt: TGTGCCAGCAGCGTAGAACCCCCGGGGGGGACGAACACTGAAGCTTTCTTT
cdr3_aa: CASSVEPPGGTNTEAFF

v_call: TRBV9
j_call: TRBJ2-5
d_call: -
clone_size: -
cdr3_nt: TGTGCCAGCAGCGTAGGCGGGTTCCAAGAGACCCAGTACTTC
cdr3_aa: CASSVGGFQETQYF

v_call: TRBV5-1
j_call: TRBJ2-7
d_call: -
clone_size: -
cdr3_nt: TGCGCCAGCAGCCAGGAAGGCGAGCAGTACTTC
cdr3_aa: CASSQEGEQYF

v_call: TRBV21-1
j_call: TRBJ2-3
d_call: -
clone_size: -
cdr3_nt: TGTGCCAGCAGCAAAGTTCGGGGAACAGATACGCAGTATTTT
cdr3_aa: CASSKVRGTDTQYF

v_call: TRBV28
j_call: TRBJ1-6
d_call: TRBD1
clone_size: -
cdr3_nt: TGTGCCAGCAGTTCCGGACAGGGTCCCTCAACCCTCCACTTT
cdr3_aa: CASSSGQGPSTLHF

v_call: TRBV6-6
j_call: TRBJ2-7
d_call: -
clone_size: -
cdr3_nt: TGTGCCAGCATGGGAGCGGGCCACGAGCAGTACTTC
cdr3_aa: CASMGAGHEQYF

v_call: TRBV30
j_call: TRBJ1-3
d_call: -
clone_size: -
cdr3_nt: TGTGCCTGGTCCGAACCGGGGGGCCCTGGAAACACCATATATTTT
cdr3_aa: CAWSEPGGPGNTIYF

v_call: TRBV12-5
j_call: TRBJ2-3
d_call: TRBD2
clone_size: -
cdr3_nt: TGTGCTAGTGGTTTGGTATTAGCGGGAGGGCCAGATACGCAGTATTTT
cdr3_aa: CASGLVLAGGPDTQYF

v_call: TRBV7-2
j_call: TRBJ1-5
d_call: TRBD1
clone_size: -
cdr3_nt: TGTGCCAGCAGTTCCGGGACAGGGAATCAGCCCCAGCATTTT
cdr3_aa: CASSSGTGNQPQHF

v_call: TRBV5-6
j_call: TRBJ2-1
d_call: TRBD1
clone_size: once
cdr3_nt: TGTGCCAGCAGCTCCCTAGGGGGCGGCCTTATCGACAATGAGCAGTTCTTC
cdr3_aa: CASSSLGGGLIDNEQFF

v_call: TRBV6-1
j_call: TRBJ2-3
d_call: -
clone_size: once
cdr3_nt: TGTGCCAGCAGTAACAGGGGCACAGATACGCAGTATTTT
cdr3_aa: CASSNRGTDTQYF

v_call: TRBV5-1
j_call: TRBJ2-2
d_call: -
clone_size: -
cdr3_nt: TGCGCCAGCAGCTCCGACTGGCTAGGCGGGGAGCTGTTTTTT
cdr3_aa: CASSSDWLGGELFF

v_call: TRBV5-1
j_call: TRBJ1-2
d_call: -
clone_size: -
cdr3_nt: TGCGCCAGCAGCCCCAAGAACACCTATGGCTACACCTTC
cdr3_aa: CASSPKNTYGYTF

v_call: TRBV11-2
j_call: TRBJ2-7
d_call: -
clone_size: -
cdr3_nt: TGTGCCAGCAGCTTAGACCCAGGGGCCACCTACGAGCAGTACTTC
cdr3_aa: CASSLDPGATYEQYF

v_call: TRBV5-1
j_call: TRBJ2-7
d_call: TRBD2
clone_size: -
cdr3_nt: TGCGCCAGCAGCGCGCGACTAGCGGGGCCCTACGAGCAGTACTTC
cdr3_aa: CASSARLAGPYEQYF

v_call: TRBV28
j_call: TRBJ2-3
d_call: TRBD2
clone_size: -
cdr3_nt: TGTGCCAGCATTTCGGGGGGGCCAGATACGCAGTATTTT
cdr3_aa: CASISGGPDTQYF

v_call: TRBV27
j_call: TRBJ2-2
d_call: -
clone_size: -
cdr3_nt: TGTGCCAGCAGTTTAACCGGGTTGGGGGAGCTGTTTTTT
cdr3_aa: CASSLTGLGELFF

v_call: TRBV15
j_call: TRBJ1-2
d_call: -
clone_size: -
cdr3_nt: TGTGCCACCAGCAGAGATGTGGGGGGAGGATATGGCTACACCTTC
cdr3_aa: CATSRDVGGGYGYTF

v_call: TRBV19
j_call: TRBJ2-3
d_call: -
clone_size: once
cdr3_nt: TGTGCCAGTAGTATAGCGAGTAGCGGCGGTATTCGGGATACGCAGTATTTT
cdr3_aa: CASSIASSGGIRDTQYF